This entry lists 26 T cell receptor beta chains sequenced from one sample in a study of graft-versus-host responses after intestinal transplantation. The antigens for these receptors are not known. Repertoires were generated with immunoSEQ multiplex PCR, while TCRdb's copy carries only in-frame clones and drops some. The data contain tens of thousands of clones, 90% of them seen just once; the ten biggest clones take up about 4.3%. The material sequenced was unstimulated CD8+ T cells sorted from spleen or lymph node cells, taken before transplant. The receptors derive from a human donor who was the organ donor for an intestinal transplant.

The genes are TRBV2 and TRBJ2-2; D is perhaps TRBD1 (6 bases). This CDR3 contains 16 residues. The ends were cut back, 4 bases at V and 4 bases at J, with 16 bases in the middle. Germline CDR1 SNHLY, CDR2 FYNNEI. The CDR3 region has the DNA TGTGCCAGCAGTGGAGGATTACAGGGTGGCACCGGGGAGCTGTTTTTT. Translation gives CASSGGLQGGTGELFF.

The rearrangement uses TRBV5-6 and TRBJ1-5, with TRBD1 identical over 7 bases. Germline V gene sequence: CDR1 SGHDT, CDR2 YYEEEE. This CDR3 is 15 amino acids long. The V gene end was trimmed by 0 bases and the J gene end by 4 bases; junction bases not matched to a gene: 4. The CDR3 protein is CASSLGDSVNQPQHF. The CDR3 nucleotides read TGTGCCAGCAGCTTGGGGGACAGCGTTAATCAGCCCCAGCATTTT.

The genes are TRBV4-3 and TRBJ1-2; D ambiguous. CDR1 and CDR2 (germline): LGHNA, YSLEER. This CDR3 contains 18 residues. Between the trimmed V and J ends, which lost 3 bases and 0 bases, there was a span of 20 bases. The DNA for the CDR3 is TGCGCCAGCAGCCAGACGAGAAACTTGGGCCCGTCTAACTATGGCTACACCTTC. Translating it yields CASSQTRNLGPSNYGYTF.

The table lists this clone with a count of one. This chain links TRBV15 with TRBJ1-3; D perhaps matches TRBD1 (5 bases). V shed 4 bases and J shed 1 base, with 11 bases lying between them. This CDR3 comprises 15 residues. Germline V lookup: CDR1 LNHNV, CDR2 YYDKDF (reference sequence). This CDR3 reads CATSTDRTSGNTIYF. CDR3 coding DNA: TGTGCCACCAGCACAGACAGAACGTCTGGAAACACCATATATTTT. The full variable domain, rest sourced from reference TRBV15 and TRBJ1-3, is DAMVIQNPRYQVTQFGKPVTLSCSQTLNHNVMYWYQQKSSQAPKLLFHYYDKDFNNEADTPDNFQSRRPNTSFCFLDIRSPGLGDTAMYLCATSTDRTSGNTIYFGEGSWLTVV.

The chain couples TRBV7-8 to TRBJ2-5; TRBD2 agrees at 11 bases. Trimming at V came to 5 bases and at J to 0 bases, leaving 5 bases not matched to a gene. Germline V gene sequence: CDR1 SGHVS, CDR2 FQNEAQ. The CDR3 is 16 residues long. CDR3 DNA: TGTGCCAGCAGCGGACCTAGCGGGGGGAACCAAGAGACCCAGTACTTC. Its protein is CASSGPSGGNQETQYF.

This chain uses TRBV5-6 with TRBJ2-3, with 7 bases identical to TRBD1. Trimming cost V 5 bases and J 5 bases; bases outside gene matches: 11. Germline CDR1 SGHDT, CDR2 YYEEEE. This CDR3 is 15 amino acids long. CDR3 in DNA: TGTGCCAGCAGTCTCAAACAGGGGCCGAGAGATACGCAGTATTTT. The encoded protein is CASSLKQGPRDTQYF.

This clone has a handful of counts. The chain joins TRBV19 to TRBJ1-2; the match to TRBD1 covers 7 bases. This CDR3 is built from 12 residues. Germline values: CDR1 LNHDA, CDR2 SQIVND (reference sequence). After removal of 5 bases from V and 9 bases from J, the junction contained 6 bases not matched to a gene. In DNA, the CDR3 is TGTGCCAGTAGTGCAACAGGGGAGCGCTACACCTTC. Translated: CASSATGERYTF.

The chain carries TRBV11-2 and TRBJ1-2; D not certain. The CDR3 contains 16 residues. The V end lost 6 bases, the J end lost 1 base, and 18 bases lay between the germline ends. Germline-derived CDR1 and CDR2 are SGHAT and FQNNGV. CDR3 region: CASSPRRGRNNYGYTF. Written as DNA, the CDR3 is TGTGCCAGCAGTCCCAGGCGGGGTAGGAATAACTATGGCTACACCTTC. The complete variable domain, with remaining parts taken from reference TRBV11-2 and TRBJ1-2, reads EAGVAQSPRYKIIEKRQSVAFWCNPISGHATLYWYQQILGQGPKLLIQFQNNGVVDDSQLPKDRFSAERLKGVDSTLKIQPAKLEDSAVYLCASSPRRGRNNYGYTFGSGTRLTVV.

The chain carries TRBV27 and TRBJ2-2; D gene ambiguous. This CDR3 has 13 residues. V was pared by 3 bases and J by 6 bases, with 8 bases between. CDR1 is MNHEY and CDR2 is SMNVEV in the germline V gene (reference sequence). The CDR3 DNA is TGTGCCAGCAGTTTTCTTAGCTCCGGGGAGCTGTTTTTT. Translation gives CASSFLSSGELFF.

This chain links TRBV6-1 with TRBJ2-7; D possibly corresponds to TRBD1 (5 bases). Germline CDR1 and CDR2: MNHNS and SASEGT. Trimming pared 6 bases from V and 0 bases from J, leaving 12 bases between. The CDR3 contains 14 residues. The DNA of the CDR3 is TGTGCCAGCAGCGATACAGGATACTCCTACGAGCAGTACGTC. Protein sequence: CASSDTGYSYEQYV.

The chain uses TRBV11-3 and TRBJ2-1; unclear D gene. The CDR3 totals 13 residues. Germline loops: CDR1 SGHNT, CDR2 YENEEA. The V gene lost 5 bases and the J gene lost 0 bases, with 5 bases spanning the gap. CDR3 nucleotides: TGTGCCAGCAGCCCCCGCTCCTACAATGAGCAGTTCTTC. As protein: CASSPRSYNEQFF.

This chain uses TRBV4-1 with TRBJ2-1; 7 bases match TRBD1. The junction had 8 bases not matched to a gene; V was cut back by 2 bases and J by 10 bases. Germline CDR1 reads MGHRA; CDR2 reads YSYEKL. CDR3 length: 14 residues. As DNA, the CDR3 is TGCGCCAGCAGCCAAACCGACAGGGCGGAAGAGCAGTTCTTC. Its translation is CASSQTDRAEEQFF.

The V and J genes are TRBV5-8 and TRBJ1-2; D is unresolved. V dropped 4 bases and J dropped 4 bases, with 14 bases sitting between them. The CDR3 contains 14 residues. Germline V gene sequence: CDR1 SGHTS, CDR2 YDEGEE. CDR3 bases: TGTGCCAGCAGCCCACGGTCGCTCCTCTATGGCTACACCTTC. Protein: CASSPRSLLYGYTF.

V and J are TRBV27 and TRBJ2-1; 10 nucleotides match TRBD2. CDR3 length: 14 residues. V lost 6 bases, J lost 9 bases, and 8 bases stayed unmatched. Per germline, CDR1 MNHEY and CDR2 SMNVEV (reference sequence). Written as DNA, the CDR3 is TGTGCCAGCAGGACAGCGGGGGGGTTGGTTGAGCAGTTCTTC. Protein product: CASRTAGGLVEQFF.

On this clone: One end of the junction varies from germline; a read error may be responsible. The CDR3 nucleotides read TGTGCTAGCAGCTCCCGGAGGGGGGGAAGCAATCAGCCCCAGCATTTT. Amino acid sequence: CASSSRRGGSNQPQHF. The V call is TRBV7-7, the J call TRBJ1-5; perhaps TRBD1 as D (6 bases). From germline, CDR1 is SSHAT and CDR2 FNYEAQ (reference sequence). This CDR3 spans 16 amino acids.

This sequence joins TRBV13 and TRBJ1-2; the D is unclear. This CDR3 has 15 residues. Trimming took 4 bases from V and 0 from J, leaving 12 bases between them. Germline V lookup: CDR1 PRHDT, CDR2 FYEKMQ (reference sequence). CDR3: CASSSGGNANYGYTF. The CDR3 coding sequence is TGTGCCAGCAGCTCGGGAGGGAACGCTAACTATGGCTACACCTTC.

The gene calls are TRBV7-6 and TRBJ1-1; D unresolved. The length of the CDR3 is 14 residues. Trimming removed 1 base from V and 2 bases from J, with 8 bases in between. Germline V gene data show CDR1 as SGHVS and CDR2 as FNYEAQ. DNA for the CDR3: TGTGCCAGCAGCTTAGGGGCATCAAACACTGAAGCTTTCTTT. This codes for CASSLGASNTEAFF. The full variable domain, rest sourced from reference TRBV7-6 and TRBJ1-1, is GAGVSQSPRYKVTKRGQDVALRCDPISGHVSLYWYRQALGQGPEFLTYFNYEAQQDKSGLPNDRFSAERPEGSISTLTIQRTEQRDSAMYRCASSLGASNTEAFFGQGTRLTVV.

The chain carries TRBV7-9 and TRBJ2-7; TRBD1 agrees at 10 bases. Germline CDR1 SEHNR, CDR2 FQNEAQ (reference sequence). V was pared by 1 base and J by 6 bases, with 6 bases of the junction left unmatched. The CDR3 runs 15 residues. The chain's CDR3 is CASSLGQGAVFEQYV. In DNA form, the CDR3 reads TGTGCCAGCAGCTTAGGACAGGGGGCAGTGTTCGAGCAGTACGTC.

This CDR3 reads CASSSPTGFYEQYV. The CDR3 DNA follows: TGTGCCAGCAGCTCGCCTACAGGGTTCTACGAGCAGTACGTC. The rearrangement links TRBV11-2 to TRBJ2-7; the D gene is possibly TRBD1 (6 bases). This CDR3 has 14 residues. From germline, CDR1 is SGHAT and CDR2 FQNNGV. V was clipped by 4 bases and J by 3 bases, with 13 bases between them.

This CDR3 reads CASSLFGTGNNEQFF. CDR3 DNA sequence: TGTGCCAGCAGTTTATTCGGGACAGGGAACAATGAGCAGTTCTTC. The chain recombines TRBV28 with TRBJ2-1, with 9 bases identical to TRBD1. Germline V lookup: CDR1 MDHEN, CDR2 SYDVKM. Trimming took 1 base from V and 5 from J; bases not matched to a gene: 3. The CDR3 spans 15 residues.

The chain employs TRBV28 and TRBJ2-6, with 9 positions matching TRBD1. The CDR3 contains 18 residues. The V gene's germline CDR1 is MDHEN and CDR2 SYDVKM. The J segment lost 4 bases and the V segment lost 7 bases, leaving 14 bases of the junction unmatched. The chain's CDR3 is CASTNSGTGLGGANVLTF. Here the CDR3 DNA reads TGTGCCAGCACCAACTCAGGGACAGGGCTGGGAGGGGCCAACGTCCTGACTTTC.

This chain connects TRBV4-3 to TRBJ2-1; D gene ambiguous. The CDR3 totals 14 residues. Germline V gene sequence: CDR1 LGHNA, CDR2 YSLEER. Deletions cut 4 bases from V and 3 bases from J, with 10 bases between. CDR3 sequence reads: CASSLWLLYNEQFF. DNA for the CDR3: TGCGCCAGCAGCCTCTGGCTCCTCTACAATGAGCAGTTCTTC.

The chain couples TRBV11-2 to TRBJ1-4; no definite D call. Germline V gene lookup returns CDR1 SGHAT and CDR2 FQNNGV. The ends were cut back, 0 bases at V and 8 bases at J, with 13 bases in the middle. The CDR3 loop spans 15 amino acids. As DNA, the CDR3 is TGTGCCAGCAGCTTAGATCGGGAACAGCGCGAAAAACTGTTTTTT. Translating gives CASSLDREQREKLFF.

This chain connects TRBV4-2 to TRBJ2-7; 11 bases align to TRBD2. CDR3 length: 15 residues. Germline V gene data show CDR1 as LGHNA and CDR2 as YNFKEQ. V lost 4 bases to trimming and J lost 7 bases; unmatched junction nucleotides: 9. CDR3 in DNA: TGTGCCAGCAGCCTCGGGACTAGCGGTTTAGATGAGCAGTACGTC. Translating gives CASSLGTSGLDEQYV.

This clone was picked up one time. The chain carries TRBV6-1 and TRBJ2-1, with D perhaps matching TRBD1 (7 bases). The V gene's germline CDR1 is MNHNS and CDR2 SASEGT. Trimming left V 3 bases short and J 8 bases short, with 14 bases between. The length of the CDR3 is 14 residues. The CDR3: CASSEEGQRDEQFF. The CDR3 DNA is TGTGCCAGCAGTGAGGAGGGACAGAGGGATGAGCAGTTCTTC.

The chain uses TRBV20-1 and TRBJ2-7, with a possible D match to TRBD1 (5 bases). The CDR3 totals 11 residues. Germline values: CDR1 DFQATT, CDR2 SNEGSKA (reference sequence). Deletions cut 2 bases from V and 5 bases from J, with 7 bases between. CDR3 sequence reads: CSARQGNEQYV. DNA for the CDR3: TGCAGTGCTAGACAGGGTAACGAGCAGTACGTC.